A single sample gave rise to the 25 T cell receptor beta chains below, sequenced in a study of T cell clones after liver transplantation. Repertoires were generated with immunoSEQ multiplex PCR, while TCRdb's copy carries only in-frame clones and drops some. Among some 120,000 clones listed, approximately 90% were seen once. The sequencing here drew on CD4+ T cells from blood, taken 12 months after liver transplant. All receptors come from a human patient who received a liver transplant. The graft donor may be the source of some T cells.

The V gene is TRBV5-6, the J gene TRBJ2-3; TRBD2 agrees at 7 bases. CDR1 is SGHDT and CDR2 is YYEEEE in the germline V gene. This CDR3 has 15 residues. J lost 8 bases, V lost 4 bases, and 13 bases had no gene match. CDR3 in amino acids: CASSPVAGVSGTQYF. CDR3 sequence (DNA): TGTGCCAGCAGCCCGGTGGCGGGAGTAAGCGGTACGCAGTATTTT.

The gene calls are TRBV4-3 and TRBJ1-1; D is unclear. This CDR3 spans 15 amino acids. Trimming cost V 0 bases and J 0 bases, with 8 bases left between them. Germline lookup yields CDR1 LGHNA and CDR2 YSLEER. The DNA for the CDR3 is TGCGCCAGCAGCCAAGATAGACGGTTGAACACTGAAGCTTTCTTT. Translated, it gives CASSQDRRLNTEAFF.

This chain joins TRBV7-9 and TRBJ1-4; no clear D gene. Trimming took 1 base from V and 7 from J, leaving 13 bases between them. This CDR3 contains 15 residues. CDR1 and CDR2 from the germline V gene are SEHNR and FQNEAQ (reference sequence). The CDR3 spells CASSLVGSWGEKLFF. CDR3 coding DNA: TGTGCCAGCAGCTTAGTCGGCTCTTGGGGTGAAAAACTGTTTTTT.

This rearrangement joins TRBV13 to TRBJ1-2, with D hard to call. Deletions cut 5 bases from V and 2 bases from J, with 12 bases between. CDR3 length: 14 residues. From germline, CDR1 is PRHDT and CDR2 FYEKMQ (reference sequence). The CDR3 spells CASSPRGGNYGYTF. The DNA of the CDR3 is TGTGCCAGCAGCCCCCGCGGCGGAAACTATGGCTACACCTTC.

The chain uses TRBV19 and TRBJ2-5, with TRBD2 matching over 11 bases. This CDR3 is built from 14 residues. Germline V gene lookup returns CDR1 LNHDA and CDR2 SQIVND (reference sequence). Germline trimming cut 10 bases from V and 5 bases from J; bases unmatched to any gene: 9. The CDR3 region is CATASGRPSETQYF. The CDR3 DNA reads as TGTGCCACGGCTAGCGGGAGGCCTTCGGAGACCCAGTACTTC.

The V gene is TRBV11-2, the J gene TRBJ1-2; the D is unclear. The V end was cut by 3 bases, the J end by 4 bases, with 15 bases between. The CDR3 is 15 residues long. The germline V gene encodes CDR1 SGHAT and CDR2 FQNNGV. The CDR3 spells CASSFDDAPSYGYTF. The CDR3 DNA reads TGTGCCAGCAGCTTCGATGACGCACCAAGCTATGGCTACACCTTC.

The chain links TRBV12-5 to TRBJ2-1; D possibly corresponds to TRBD2 (5 bases). Germline-derived CDR1 and CDR2 are LGHNT and FRNRAP. V was shortened by 0 bases and J by 7 bases, with 13 bases between the two germline ends. CDR3 size: 15 residues. CDR3 protein: CASGLVLEGSNEQFF. DNA of the CDR3: TGTGCTAGTGGTTTGGTACTAGAAGGGAGTAATGAGCAGTTCTTC.

The chain couples TRBV7-9 to TRBJ2-5; tentatively, D is TRBD2 (5 bases). This CDR3 is built from 14 residues. Trimming removed 8 bases at V and 1 base at J, with 14 bases between. From germline, CDR1 is SEHNR and CDR2 FQNEAQ (reference sequence). CDR3 sequence (DNA): TGTGCCAGCCATCACGCGGGTATCCAAGAGACCCAGTACTTC. Residues: CASHHAGIQETQYF.

The CDR3 DNA reads as TGTGCCAGCAGTTTATGGGGACAGGAGGGCACTGAAGCTTTCTTT. This translates into CASSLWGQEGTEAFF. The chain joins TRBV7-2 to TRBJ1-1; 8 bases map to TRBD1. Germline CDR1 and CDR2: SGHTA and FQGNSA. The J segment lost 4 bases and the V segment lost 6 bases, leaving 10 bases of the junction unmatched. The CDR3 spans 15 residues. Complete variable domain (other parts from reference TRBV7-2 and TRBJ1-1): GAGVSQSPSNKVTEKGKDVELRCDPISGHTALYWYRQSLGQGLEFLIYFQGNSAPDKSGLPSDRFSAERTGGSVSTLTIQRTQQEDSAVYLCASSLWGQEGTEAFFGQGTRLTVV.

The V call is TRBV5-1, the J call TRBJ2-5; 7 bases line up with TRBD2. J lost 5 bases, V lost 6 bases, and 13 bases had no gene match. The germline V gene has CDR1 SGHRS and CDR2 YFSETQ. This CDR3 has 15 amino acids. Here the CDR3 DNA reads TGCGCCAGCACCAAGACGGCGGGAGATTCTGAGACCCAGTACTTC. As protein: CASTKTAGDSETQYF.

About this clone: Compared with germline, one end of the junction differs, possibly owing to a read error. The V call is TRBV7-8, the J call TRBJ1-2, with 9 bases aligning to TRBD1. CDR1 and CDR2 (germline): SGHVS, FQNEAQ. CDR3 length equals 15 residues. This CDR3 is CASSLIRDREYDYTF. CDR3 in DNA: TGTGCCAGCAGCTTAATCCGGGACAGGGAATATGACTACACCTTC.

This rearrangement joins TRBV28 to TRBJ2-3; TRBD1 or TRBD2 may be the D gene (7 bases each). The CDR3 extends over 16 amino acids. Germline values: CDR1 MDHEN, CDR2 SYDVKM. The V gene lost 4 bases and the J gene lost 0 bases, with 14 bases spanning the gap. The DNA for the CDR3 is TGTGCCAGCAGTTCCCAGGGGGGGCCTAGCACAGATACGCAGTATTTT. This sequence encodes CASSSQGGPSTDTQYF.

The chain links TRBV19 to TRBJ1-2; TRBD1 aligns across 7 bases. The V segment lost 2 bases and the J segment 5 bases; nucleotides outside the gene matches: 2. Germline assignment: CDR1 LNHDA and CDR2 SQIVND (reference sequence). The CDR3 is 13 residues long. CDR3 protein: CASSIQGEYGYTF. As DNA, the CDR3 is TGTGCCAGTAGTATACAGGGGGAGTATGGCTACACCTTC.

V usage is TRBV10-3 and J usage is TRBJ2-1; 7 bases align to TRBD1. The V segment lost 0 bases and the J segment 9 bases; nucleotides outside the gene matches: 2. The CDR3 contains 13 residues. From germline, CDR1 is ENHRY and CDR2 SYGVKD. CDR3 nucleotide sequence: TGTGCCATCAGTGAGTCGACAGGGCTTGAGCAGTTCTTC. Amino acids: CAISESTGLEQFF.

The chain employs TRBV15 and TRBJ2-7; the D is unclear. The V end was cut by 1 base, the J end by 6 bases, with 7 bases between. The CDR3 runs 12 residues. Germline lookup yields CDR1 LNHNV and CDR2 YYDKDF (reference sequence). The CDR3 nucleotides are TGTGCCACCAGCAGAGGCCAAGGCGAGCAGTACTTC. The encoded protein is CATSRGQGEQYF.

The chain uses TRBV9 and TRBJ1-2; 8 bases map to TRBD1. Germline lookup yields CDR1 SGDLS and CDR2 YYNGEE. Trimming cost V 2 bases and J 7 bases; bases outside gene matches: 7. The CDR3 spans 14 residues. As DNA, the CDR3 is TGTGCCAGCAGCGTGGGACAGGCGGGGAGTGGCTACACCTTC. Protein sequence: CASSVGQAGSGYTF.

The chain recombines TRBV28 with TRBJ2-1, with D hard to call. Germline values: CDR1 MDHEN, CDR2 SYDVKM. The length of the CDR3 is 13 residues. V was shortened by 5 bases and J by 9 bases, with 14 bases between the two germline ends. The CDR3 nucleotides are TGTGCCAGCAGTGCACCCCTGGTGGTTGAGCAGTTCTTC. Protein: CASSAPLVVEQFF. Supplemented by reference TRBV28 and TRBJ2-1, the full variable domain reads DVKVTQSSRYLVKRTGEKVFLECVQDMDHENMFWYRQDPGLGLRLIYFSYDVKMKEKGDIPEGYSVSREKKERFSLILESASTNQTSMYLCASSAPLVVEQFFGPGTRLTVL.

The chain couples TRBV11-2 to TRBJ2-3; the D gene is possibly TRBD1 (5 bases). This CDR3 is 16 amino acids long. The V gene's germline CDR1 is SGHAT and CDR2 FQNNGV. The V gene lost 1 base and the J gene lost 5 bases, with 16 bases spanning the gap. The CDR3 sequence: CASSLAQGGPVDTQYF. The CDR3 DNA sequence: TGTGCCAGCAGCTTAGCTCAGGGCGGACCGGTAGATACGCAGTATTTT.

The V gene is TRBV5-1, the J gene TRBJ2-2, with TRBD2 as a possible D gene (6 bases). The CDR3 length is 15 residues. Germline V gene lookup returns CDR1 SGHRS and CDR2 YFSETQ. The V gene lost 4 bases and the J gene lost 0 bases, with 10 bases spanning the gap. The CDR3 loop reads CASSGGTANTGELFF. Written as DNA, the CDR3 is TGCGCCAGCAGCGGGGGGACGGCGAACACCGGGGAGCTGTTTTTT. Using reference TRBV5-1 and TRBJ2-2 for the parts outside the CDR3, the full variable domain is KAGVTQTPRYLIKTRGQQVTLSCSPISGHRSVSWYQQTPGQGLQFLFEYFSETQRNKGNFPGRFSGRQFSNSRSEMNVSTLELGDSALYLCASSGGTANTGELFFGEGSRLTVL.

The chain combines TRBV11-2 with TRBJ2-2; no clear D. Between the trimmed V and J ends, which lost 2 bases and 3 bases, there was a span of 13 bases. This CDR3 is 16 amino acids long. The V gene's germline CDR1 is SGHAT and CDR2 FQNNGV. CDR3 coding DNA: TGTGCCAGCAGCTTACTTCCGGGTTCGGACACCGGGGAGCTGTTTTTT. Encoded protein: CASSLLPGSDTGELFF.

The chain links TRBV5-4 to TRBJ1-5; 7 bases match TRBD1. This CDR3 contains 15 residues. Trimming removed 4 bases from V and 5 bases from J; junction bases left unmatched: 9. The germline gives CDR1 SGHNT, CDR2 YYREEE (reference sequence). CDR3 in amino acids: CASSQFPTGDQPQHF. The CDR3 nucleotides read TGTGCCAGCAGCCAGTTCCCCACAGGGGATCAGCCCCAGCATTTT.

This clone was picked up one time. The chain has TRBV2 and TRBJ1-1; 10 nucleotides agree with TRBD1. Germline V CDR1 and CDR2: SNHLY, FYNNEI. V lost 8 bases and J lost 3; bases outside the gene matches: 6. The CDR3 has 14 residues. The CDR3 bases are TGTGCCAGCTTTCAGACAGGGGGCGACACTGAAGCTTTCTTT. Translation: CASFQTGGDTEAFF. Full variable domain (remainder filled in from reference TRBV2 and TRBJ1-1): EPEVTQTPSHQVTQMGQEVILRCVPISNHLYFYWYRQILGQKVEFLVSFYNNEISEKSEIFDDQFSVERPDGSNFTLKIRSTKLEDSAMYFCASFQTGGDTEAFFGQGTRLTVV.

This sequence joins TRBV2 and TRBJ2-5; D unresolved. The CDR3 covers 12 residues. Germline-derived CDR1 and CDR2 are SNHLY and FYNNEI. The V and J ends lost 6 bases and 0 bases respectively, with 5 bases between them. The CDR3 sequence is CASRSDQETQYF. The CDR3 DNA reads as TGTGCCAGCAGGAGCGACCAAGAGACCCAGTACTTC. The full variable domain, its missing parts supplied by reference TRBV2 and TRBJ2-5, is EPEVTQTPSHQVTQMGQEVILRCVPISNHLYFYWYRQILGQKVEFLVSFYNNEISEKSEIFDDQFSVERPDGSNFTLKIRSTKLEDSAMYFCASRSDQETQYFGPGTRLLVL.

The chain has TRBV18 and TRBJ2-3, with D possibly being TRBD2 (5 bases). CDR1 KGHSH and CDR2 LQKENI come from the germline V gene. The length of the CDR3 is 15 residues. The germline V and J ends were trimmed by 5 bases and 0 bases, with 12 bases remaining between them. The CDR3 sequence: CASSRTSGSTDTQYF. The CDR3 DNA reads as TGTGCCAGCTCAAGAACGAGCGGTAGCACAGATACGCAGTATTTT.

In this sample, this clone turned up a few times. The rearrangement links TRBV6-5 to TRBJ2-1, with D perhaps TRBD2 (5 bases). Trimming removed 0 bases from V and 16 bases from J, with 16 bases in between. Germline CDR1 and CDR2: MNHEY and SVGAGI. This CDR3 has 13 amino acids. The CDR3 sequence is CASSYSTKPARFF. DNA of the CDR3: TGTGCCAGCAGTTACTCGACTAAACCTGCCCGCTTCTTC.